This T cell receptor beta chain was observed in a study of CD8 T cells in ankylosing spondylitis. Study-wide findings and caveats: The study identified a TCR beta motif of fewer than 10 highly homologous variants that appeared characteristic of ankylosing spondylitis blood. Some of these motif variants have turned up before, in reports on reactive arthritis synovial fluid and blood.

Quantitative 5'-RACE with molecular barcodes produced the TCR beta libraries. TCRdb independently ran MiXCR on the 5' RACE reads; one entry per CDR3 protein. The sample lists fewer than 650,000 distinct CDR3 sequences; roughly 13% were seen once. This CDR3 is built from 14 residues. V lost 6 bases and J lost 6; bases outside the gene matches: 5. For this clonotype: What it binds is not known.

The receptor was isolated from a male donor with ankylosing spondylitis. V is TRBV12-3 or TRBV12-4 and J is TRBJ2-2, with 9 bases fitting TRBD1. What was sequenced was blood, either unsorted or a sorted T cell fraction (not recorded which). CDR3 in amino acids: CASRGTGRAGELFF. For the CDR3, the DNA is TGTGCCAGCAGAGGGACAGGGAGGGCCGGGGAGCTGTTTTTT.